The T cell receptor beta chain described here comes from a study of cytomegalovirus exposure and HLA in healthy donors. The study, taken as a whole, reports: The authors considered a cluster of highly shared sequence variants likely to be a sequencing artifact. As a later analysis showed, several of the most significant clusters appeared to be linked to common viral pathogens. Analyses of presence and absence presupposed an approximately uniform sequencing depth across donors.

Primers: 60 Vbeta forward and 13 Jbeta reverse. Here immunoSEQ multiplex PCR was the method, and the copy in TCRdb shows in-frame clones only, minus some. The sample contains 200,000 to 250,000 clones, 60% to 85% of which appear only once. Concerning this clone: Its matching antigen is unknown.

Trimming took 0 bases from V and 2 from J, leaving 12 bases between them. Germline CDR1 SGHNT, CDR2 YYREEE (reference sequence). The CDR3 covers 16 residues. The chain is built from TRBV5-4 and TRBJ1-3; D perhaps matches TRBD1 (6 bases). The sequencing input was PBMCs. The TCR was taken from a man aged 40-49 years in good health and CMV-seronegative. CDR3 protein: CASSLARGAPGNTIYF. DNA for the CDR3: TGTGCCAGCAGCTTGGCCCGGGGGGCTCCTGGAAACACCATATATTTT. The entire variable domain, with the rest obtained from reference TRBV5-4 and TRBJ1-3, is as follows: ETGVTQSPTHLIKTRGQQVTLRCSSQSGHNTVSWYQQALGQGPQFIFQYYREEENGRGNFPPRFSGLQFPNYSSELNVNALELDDSALYLCASSLARGAPGNTIYFGEGSWLTVV.